The rows below give T cell receptor beta chains drawn from one sample of a study of blood T cell repertoires in COVID-19. Repertoires were generated with immunoSEQ multiplex PCR, while TCRdb's copy carries only in-frame clones and drops some. The sample includes roughly 77,000 clones, around three quarters of them seen just once. The sample taken for sequencing was peripheral blood. These receptors were collected from a woman between 65 and 79 years old with acute or convalescent COVID-19. Each CDR3 is given with its conserved first and last residue. The D gene is left open where the match is weak. Expanded clones get a size class; other rows say once, few or many, or leave the size out.

J gene: TRBJ1-2; clone size: -; V gene: TRBV6-2/TRBV6-3; D gene: TRBD1; CDR3 protein: CASSSGQGFGYTF; CDR3 DNA: TGTGCCAGCAGTTCCGGACAGGGCTTTGGCTACACCTTC
J gene: TRBJ1-6; clone size: -; V gene: TRBV19; D gene: -; CDR3 protein: CASTAYRTDSSNSPLHF; CDR3 DNA: TGTGCCTCAACGGCCTACCGGACAGATAGTTCTAATTCACCCCTCCACTTT
J gene: TRBJ2-2; clone size: -; V gene: TRBV3-1/TRBV3-2; D gene: -; CDR3 protein: CASSQEGRVGELFF; CDR3 DNA: TGTGCCAGCAGCCAAGAGGGTCGGGTCGGGGAGCTGTTTTTT
J gene: TRBJ2-7; clone size: once; V gene: TRBV19; D gene: -; CDR3 protein: CATHSGSTYEQYF; CDR3 DNA: TGTGCCACCCATTCAGGGTCGACCTACGAGCAGTACTTC
J gene: TRBJ1-5; clone size: -; V gene: TRBV5-1; D gene: TRBD1; CDR3 protein: CASSPGQDNQPQHF; CDR3 DNA: TGCGCCAGCAGCCCGGGACAGGACAATCAGCCCCAGCATTTT
J gene: TRBJ1-2; clone size: -; V gene: TRBV12-3/TRBV12-4; D gene: -; CDR3 protein: CASSLPGTYGYTF; CDR3 DNA: TGTGCCAGCAGTTTGCCAGGAACCTATGGCTACACCTTC
J gene: TRBJ2-4; clone size: -; V gene: TRBV5-6; D gene: TRBD1; CDR3 protein: CASSFRDSYKNIQYF; CDR3 DNA: TGTGCCAGCAGCTTCAGGGACAGTTACAAAAACATTCAGTACTTC
J gene: TRBJ2-1; clone size: -; V gene: TRBV18; D gene: TRBD2; CDR3 protein: CASSPPGGARYNEQFF; CDR3 DNA: TGTGCCAGCTCACCTCCCGGGGGGGCCAGATACAATGAGCAGTTCTTC
J gene: TRBJ2-4; clone size: -; V gene: TRBV7-2; D gene: -; CDR3 protein: CASSPRWQAQGAKNIQYF; CDR3 DNA: TGTGCCAGCAGCCCTAGGTGGCAGGCCCAGGGAGCCAAAAACATTCAGTACTTC
J gene: TRBJ2-1; clone size: -; V gene: TRBV4-1; D gene: TRBD1; CDR3 protein: CASSQSRWGDRKNIEQFF; CDR3 DNA: TGCGCCAGCAGCCAGTCAAGATGGGGGGACAGGAAAAACATTGAGCAGTTCTTC
J gene: TRBJ1-4; clone size: -; V gene: TRBV19; D gene: TRBD1; CDR3 protein: CASSIGDRGRTNEKLFF; CDR3 DNA: TGTGCCAGTAGTATAGGGGACAGGGGGCGGACTAATGAAAAACTGTTTTTT
J gene: TRBJ2-7; clone size: -; V gene: TRBV19; D gene: -; CDR3 protein: CASGSSGHSYEQYF; CDR3 DNA: TGTGCCAGTGGCTCCTCGGGACACTCCTACGAGCAGTACTTC
J gene: TRBJ1-2; clone size: -; V gene: TRBV19; D gene: TRBD1; CDR3 protein: CASSMIGQGANYGYTF; CDR3 DNA: TGTGCCAGTAGTATGATTGGACAGGGAGCTAACTATGGCTACACCTTC
J gene: TRBJ1-5; clone size: -; V gene: TRBV15; D gene: TRBD1; CDR3 protein: CATSEQGYQPQHF; CDR3 DNA: TGTGCCACCAGCGAACAGGGGTATCAGCCCCAGCATTTT
J gene: TRBJ2-5; clone size: -; V gene: TRBV7-2; D gene: -; CDR3 protein: CASSFRGPETQYF; CDR3 DNA: TGTGCCAGCAGCTTTAGGGGTCCAGAGACCCAGTACTTC
J gene: TRBJ2-6; clone size: -; V gene: TRBV6-2/TRBV6-3; D gene: -; CDR3 protein: CASSWPSGANVLTF; CDR3 DNA: TGTGCCAGCAGTTGGCCCTCTGGGGCCAACGTCCTGACTTTC
J gene: TRBJ1-2; clone size: -; V gene: TRBV6-6; D gene: TRBD1; CDR3 protein: CASSSDRGRHGYTF; CDR3 DNA: TGTGCCAGCAGTTCTGACAGGGGACGCCATGGCTACACCTTC
J gene: TRBJ1-4; clone size: -; V gene: TRBV6-4; D gene: -; CDR3 protein: CASIYMGEKLFF; CDR3 DNA: TGTGCCAGCATCTACATGGGCGAAAAACTGTTTTTT
J gene: TRBJ2-1; clone size: -; V gene: TRBV6-5; D gene: -; CDR3 protein: CASSYSRAEYNEQFF; CDR3 DNA: TGTGCCAGCAGTTACTCGAGGGCCGAATACAATGAGCAGTTCTTC
J gene: TRBJ1-1; clone size: -; V gene: TRBV4-3; D gene: -; CDR3 protein: CASSQDQVTGNTEAFF; CDR3 DNA: TGCGCCAGCAGCCAAGATCAAGTAACAGGGAACACTGAAGCTTTCTTT
J gene: TRBJ1-1; clone size: once; V gene: TRBV5-1; D gene: -; CDR3 protein: CASSLTQGGSGGTEAFF; CDR3 DNA: TGCGCCAGCAGCTTAACACAGGGCGGGTCGGGTGGCACTGAAGCTTTCTTT
J gene: TRBJ2-1; clone size: -; V gene: TRBV15; D gene: -; CDR3 protein: CATSRDKTSPSPYNEQFF; CDR3 DNA: TGTGCCACCAGCAGAGATAAGACTTCACCAAGCCCCTACAATGAGCAGTTCTTC
J gene: TRBJ2-5; clone size: -; V gene: TRBV3-1/TRBV3-2; D gene: -; CDR3 protein: CASSQFLSGVYQETQYF; CDR3 DNA: TGTGCCAGCAGCCAATTCTTGTCGGGGGTCTACCAAGAGACCCAGTACTTC
J gene: TRBJ1-1; clone size: once; V gene: TRBV9; D gene: TRBD1; CDR3 protein: CASSVAGTANTEAFF; CDR3 DNA: TGTGCCAGCAGCGTAGCCGGGACAGCGAACACTGAAGCTTTCTTT
J gene: TRBJ2-7; clone size: few; V gene: TRBV10-3; D gene: TRBD2; CDR3 protein: CAISESWGGSYEQYF; CDR3 DNA: TGTGCCATCAGTGAGTCGTGGGGGGGCTCCTACGAGCAGTACTTC
J gene: TRBJ1-6; clone size: few; V gene: TRBV6-2/TRBV6-3; D gene: -; CDR3 protein: CASSYWYSPAPLHF; CDR3 DNA: TGTGCCAGCAGTTACTGGTATTCCCCGGCACCCCTCCACTTT
J gene: TRBJ2-3; clone size: few; V gene: TRBV11-2; D gene: -; CDR3 protein: CASSLVSVSTDTQYF; CDR3 DNA: TGTGCCAGCAGCTTAGTATCAGTTAGCACAGATACGCAGTATTTT
J gene: TRBJ1-1; clone size: few; V gene: TRBV5-4; D gene: TRBD1; CDR3 protein: CASSWGQTIMNTEAFF; CDR3 DNA: TGTGCCAGCAGCTGGGGACAGACGATTATGAACACTGAAGCTTTCTTT